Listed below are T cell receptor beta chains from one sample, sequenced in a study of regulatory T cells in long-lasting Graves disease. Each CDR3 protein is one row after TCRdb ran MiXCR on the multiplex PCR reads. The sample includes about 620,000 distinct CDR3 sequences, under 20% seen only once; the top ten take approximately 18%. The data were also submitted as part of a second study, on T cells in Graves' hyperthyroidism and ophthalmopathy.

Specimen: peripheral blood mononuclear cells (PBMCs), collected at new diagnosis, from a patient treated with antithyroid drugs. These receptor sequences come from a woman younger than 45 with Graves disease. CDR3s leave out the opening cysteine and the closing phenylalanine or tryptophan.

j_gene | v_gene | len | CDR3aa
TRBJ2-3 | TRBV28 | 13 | ASSDRGMKTDTQY
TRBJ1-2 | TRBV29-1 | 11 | SVVKDRADGYT
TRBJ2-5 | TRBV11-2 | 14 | ASSRNTVGYQETQY
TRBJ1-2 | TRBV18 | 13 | ASSPTSTGDYGYT
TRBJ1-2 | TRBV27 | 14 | ASSPLTGTGIYGYT
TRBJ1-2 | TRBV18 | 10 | ASSRGGYGYT
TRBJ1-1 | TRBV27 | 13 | ASSLSSTGRTEAF
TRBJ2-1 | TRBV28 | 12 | ASRTAGTYNEQF
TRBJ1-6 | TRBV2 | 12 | ASSEGKGISPLH
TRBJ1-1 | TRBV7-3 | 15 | ASSLGSGRGRNTEAF
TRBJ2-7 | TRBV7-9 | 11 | ASSLRQANEQY
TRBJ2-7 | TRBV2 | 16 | ASMGALVASRSSYEQY
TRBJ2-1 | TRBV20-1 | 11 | SARDPGILAAV
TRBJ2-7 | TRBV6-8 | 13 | ASSYPTGASYEQY
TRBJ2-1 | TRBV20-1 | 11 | SARTGVRNEQF
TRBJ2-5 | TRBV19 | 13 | ASSTGTGVSETQY
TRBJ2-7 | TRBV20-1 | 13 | SARSSGRYGYEQY